This entry lists 2 T cell receptor beta chains sequenced from one sample in a study of T cells in Graves' hyperthyroidism and ophthalmopathy. Amplification targeted TCR beta CDR3 regions from RNA transcripts. The primer set for the first-round RT-PCR of the TCR CDR3 was HTBI. One entry per CDR3 protein results from TCRdb running MiXCR on the multiplex PCR reads. The table records 650,000 to 750,000 distinct CDR3 sequences, 12% to 15% of them present only once. Sequenced: blood. These receptors were collected from a woman between 18 and 29 years old with Graves' hyperthyroidism.

The sample holds a few counts of this clonotype. The chain uses TRBV5-5 and TRBJ1-6; D not certain. The CDR3 runs 15 residues. With 3 bases removed from V and 4 bases from J, the gap between germline ends came to 11 bases. Germline V gene lookup returns CDR1 SGHKS and CDR2 YYEKEE (reference sequence). The CDR3: CASSSQSDYNSPLHF. The CDR3 DNA sequence: TGTGCCAGCAGCTCCCAGTCAGATTATAATTCACCCCTCCACTTT.

There are a few counts of this clonotype. A much more abundant neighbour one base away suggests this may be a read error. As the CDR3 is not closed by the conserved phenylalanine or tryptophan, this likely results from a read error. This sequence joins TRBV20-1 and TRBJ1-1; D gene unclear. The CDR3 sequence is 12 residues long. Trimming removed 3 bases from V and 3 bases from J, with 8 bases in between. Per the germline V gene, CDR1 is DFQATT and CDR2 is SNEGSKA (reference sequence). Here the CDR3 DNA reads TGCAGTGCTAGTACTGCGGACACTGAAGCTTTCCTT. It is translated as CSASTADTEAFL.